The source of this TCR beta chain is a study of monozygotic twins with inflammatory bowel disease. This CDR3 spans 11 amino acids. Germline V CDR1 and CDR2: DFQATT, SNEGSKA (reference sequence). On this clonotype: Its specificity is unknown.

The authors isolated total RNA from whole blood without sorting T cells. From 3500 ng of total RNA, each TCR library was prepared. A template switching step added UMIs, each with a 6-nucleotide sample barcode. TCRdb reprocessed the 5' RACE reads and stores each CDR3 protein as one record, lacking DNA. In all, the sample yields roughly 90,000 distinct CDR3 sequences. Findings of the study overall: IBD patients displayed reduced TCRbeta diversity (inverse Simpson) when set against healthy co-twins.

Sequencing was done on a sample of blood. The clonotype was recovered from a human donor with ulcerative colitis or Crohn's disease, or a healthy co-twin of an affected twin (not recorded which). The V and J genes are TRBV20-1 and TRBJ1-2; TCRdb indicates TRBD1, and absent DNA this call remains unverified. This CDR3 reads CSASAGHGYTF.